This T cell receptor beta chain was identified during a study of blood T cell repertoires in COVID-19. Germline loops: CDR1 MNHEY, CDR2 SVGAGI. V lost 3 bases, J lost 3 bases, and 12 bases lay in between. The CDR3 loop spans 15 amino acids. Sequencing used immunoSEQ multiplex PCR; TCRdb keeps in-frame clones, though not all of them. The sample shows around 100,000 clones, 90% of them seen only once. The chain couples TRBV6-5 to TRBJ1-5; a weak D match, TRBD1 (6 bases). The TCR was taken from a man between 50 and 59 years old with acute or convalescent COVID-19. What was sequenced was peripheral blood. CDR3 coding DNA: TGTGCCAGCAGTTATGGGGGGGCGAACAATCAGCCCCAGCATTTT. It translates to CASSYGGANNQPQHF.